These T cell receptor beta chains were read from a single sample in a study of T cell responses to AZD1222 COVID-19 vaccine. TCRdb's copy holds only in-frame clones and misses some; the assay was immunoSEQ multiplex PCR. Among about 110,000 clones listed, 85% to 95% were seen once. Sequences were derived from peripheral blood, sampled 28 days after the second AZD1222 dose. The source is an adult who received the AZD1222 COVID-19 vaccine. CDR3s leave out the opening cysteine and the closing phenylalanine or tryptophan. Each record gives: D gene, J gene, V gene, CDR3 protein. D genes are given only for firm matches.

TRBD2 | TRBJ2-1 | TRBV10-3 | AISAQAGGNYNEQF
. | TRBJ1-3 | TRBV5-6 | ASSLNARALNTIY
. | TRBJ1-2 | TRBV6-4 | ASSDPKEGTNGYT
. | TRBJ1-1 | TRBV5-1 | ASSLVDANTEAF
TRBD2 | TRBJ2-2 | TRBV6-5 | ASNALAGSGELF
. | TRBJ2-1 | TRBV19 | ASSRGYYNEQF
. | TRBJ2-6 | TRBV27 | ASSLLRSGANVLT
TRBD2 | TRBJ2-1 | TRBV4-2 | ASSQVDSGFSYNEQF
. | TRBJ1-2 | TRBV10-3 | ATAGGGASGYT
TRBD1 | TRBJ1-2 | TRBV6-5 | ASRPQGGYGYT
. | TRBJ1-2 | TRBV6-5 | ASSYSSPGANYGYT
. | TRBJ1-1 | TRBV9 | ASSVVPDGNTEAF
. | TRBJ1-6 | TRBV3-1/TRBV3-2 | ASSQVQGNSPLH
. | TRBJ2-7 | TRBV5-4 | ASSLEDYEQY
. | TRBJ1-5 | TRBV15 | ATSRRQDGQPQH
. | TRBJ1-2 | TRBV5-1 | ASSFSRRGSDYGYT
. | TRBJ2-3 | TRBV3-1/TRBV3-2 | ASSQMSTDTQY
. | TRBJ1-2 | TRBV6-5 | ASSFGQNYGYT
TRBD1 | TRBJ1-2 | TRBV27 | ASSLTGQEAGYT
TRBD1 | TRBJ2-5 | TRBV7-6 | ASSSGQGGQETQY
. | TRBJ2-1 | TRBV15 | ATSSYLGNEQF